This T cell receptor (beta chain) stems from a study of a mutant IDH1 vaccine in newly diagnosed glioma. Turning to the study itself: The sex distribution of treated patients was around 62% male and about 40% female, with a mean age of around 40 years. Study results and limitations: Pseudoprogression showed no apparent link to changes in top peripheral T cell clonotypes. There were vaccine-induced immune responses in approximately 95% of the patients.

Specified time point: baseline, week 1 (first vaccination visit). Treatment defined: pre-vaccination baseline after standard-of-care therapy. The donor cohort comprised cases of new WHO grade 3 or 4 IDH1-mutant, ATRX-lost astrocytoma. TCRdb keeps only in-frame clones here, not all; method: immunoSEQ multiplex PCR. The table shows about 38,000 clones, with around 78% occurring only once. As regards this clone: Its matching antigen is unknown.

Trimming pared 4 bases from V and 2 bases from J, leaving 12 bases between. Germline V CDR1 and CDR2: SGHKS, YYEKEE (reference sequence). The CDR3 spans 14 residues. The input for sequencing was PBMCs, taken from a glioma patient treated with radiotherapy, temozolomide or both. This clonotype was obtained from a man aged 40-49 years with glioma. Some clones in this sample may be carry-over from other donors' samples. This sequence joins TRBV5-5 and TRBJ1-1; D possibly corresponds to TRBD1 (5 bases). The CDR3 DNA reads TGTGCCAGCAGCCCCGGGACCCAAAACACTGAAGCTTTCTTT. This codes for CASSPGTQNTEAFF.